The clone carrying this T cell receptor beta chain showed up just a few times. Its specificity is unknown. Libraries were prepared by immunoSEQ multiplex PCR; TCRdb keeps only in-frame clonotypes and omits some of them. The sample records nearly 300,000 clones, around 77% being singletons. V lost 0 bases, J lost 7 bases, and 13 bases lay in between. The CDR3 runs 14 residues. The germline gives CDR1 SGDLS, CDR2 YYNGEE. The data are from a study of cytotoxic CD8 clonotypes in ibrutinib-treated CLL. In the study overall: It was after a median roughly 13 months of treatment, range 6 to 36, that response samples were taken. Notes on the study in general: Public clonotypes occurred uncommonly; on treatment, they contracted or remained stable. The study found clonality rose at ibrutinib response, then fell toward baseline at progression.

Sequenced material: PBMCs, taken at disease progression, from a patient treated with ibrutinib. This receptor was taken from a human donor with chronic lymphocytic leukemia. The J gene is TRBJ2-5, the V gene TRBV9; D unresolved. The CDR3 region is CASSVAFEPVTQYF. The CDR3 DNA is TGTGCCAGCAGCGTAGCTTTCGAGCCGGTGACCCAGTACTTC.